The text below deals with one TCR beta chain. Then a second PCR, running about 7 to 11 cycles, was carried out with a sample-barcoded 5' primer and a J-beta primer mix. TCRdb reprocessed the 5' RACE reads with MiXCR, giving one entry per CDR3 protein. The data hold about 800,000 distinct CDR3 sequences, with 58% observed a single time. This record belongs to a study of blood T cells in healthy people across ages. There are 15 residues in the CDR3. Germline-derived CDR1 and CDR2 are SGHTA and FQGTGA. The germline V and J ends were trimmed by 0 bases and 3 bases, with 12 bases remaining between them. The source is a man under 40 in good health. The chain employs TRBV7-3 and TRBJ2-7; D is perhaps TRBD1 (5 bases). What was sequenced was blood. The CDR3 here is CASSLTSRGHYEQYF. CDR3 bases: TGTGCCAGCAGCTTAACGTCCCGAGGACACTACGAGCAGTACTTC.